The 3 T cell receptor beta chains below come from one sample, sequenced in a study of T cell responses to AZD1222 COVID-19 vaccine. Data came from immunoSEQ multiplex PCR; TCRdb stores just in-frame clones and leaves some out. The table for this sample gives about 140,000 clones. The sample consisted of peripheral blood. All receptors come from an adult in good health.

The V gene is TRBV6-5, the J gene TRBJ1-2; D remains ambiguous. CDR3 length equals 14 residues. V was pared by 8 bases and J by 8 bases, with 21 bases between. Germline V CDR1 and CDR2: MNHEY, SVGAGI. Here the CDR3 reads CASESVDGIGGYTF. CDR3 DNA sequence: TGTGCCAGCGAGTCGGTCGACGGTATTGGGGGCTACACCTTC.

The chain joins TRBV28 to TRBJ1-1, with a weak D call TRBD1 (6 bases). CDR3 length: 12 amino acids. V was shortened by 4 bases and J by 5 bases, with 8 bases between the two germline ends. CDR1 and CDR2 from the germline V gene are MDHEN and SYDVKM. The CDR3 nucleotides read TGTGCCAGCAGTTCAGGGGTAACTGAAGCTTTCTTT. Protein sequence: CASSSGVTEAFF.

This chain uses TRBV5-5 with TRBJ1-2; a weak D match, TRBD1 (5 bases). CDR1 and CDR2 from the germline V gene are SGHKS and YYEKEE (reference sequence). The CDR3 sequence is 14 residues long. With 4 bases removed from V and 7 bases from J, the gap between germline ends came to 17 bases. CDR3 sequence (DNA): TGTGCCAGCAGCAACCAGCGACAGTCTCGTGGCTACACCTTC. Amino acid sequence: CASSNQRQSRGYTF.